This T cell receptor beta chain appears in the sequencing data of a study of T cell responses to AZD1222 COVID-19 vaccine. Using immunoSEQ multiplex PCR, the repertoire was profiled, and TCRdb retains in-frame clones only, with some absent. The data hold fewer than 95,000 clones, with around 89% observed a single time. CDR1 is LGHDT, CDR2 YNNKEL, per germline (reference sequence). This CDR3 spans 16 amino acids. V gave up 1 base and J gave up 4 bases, with 13 bases separating them. General study results and limits: The sample set comprised mostly white British donors with more females, and clonal diversity was possibly underestimated. Baseline serology detected seropositivity in only six AZD1222 recipients.

Comments on this clone: Its specificity is not known.

The origin of this receptor is an adult in good health. The chain uses TRBV3-1 (or the pseudogene TRBV3-2) and TRBJ2-2; D gene ambiguous. The source was peripheral blood, collected on day 0 of AZD1222 vaccination. Here the CDR3 DNA reads TGTGCCAGCAGCCAAGGGGCCAACCTGGCCACCGGGGAGCTGTTTTTT. Amino acids: CASSQGANLATGELFF.